This entry lists 22 T cell receptor beta chains sequenced from one sample in a study of cytomegalovirus exposure and HLA in healthy donors. PCR employed 60 Vbeta and 13 Jbeta primers. Using immunoSEQ multiplex PCR, the repertoire was profiled, and TCRdb retains in-frame clones only, with some absent. In the table there are 160,000 or so clones, about four fifths of which are singletons. The sample taken for sequencing was PBMCs. The source of these receptors is a woman younger than 35 in good health and CMV-seropositive.

This clone has only a few counts. The chain uses TRBV5-6 and TRBJ1-5, with 10 bases fitting TRBD1. Germline assignment: CDR1 SGHDT and CDR2 YYEEEE. This CDR3 comprises 18 residues. Trimming took 4 bases from V and 0 from J; bases not matched to a gene: 10. The CDR3 DNA follows: TGTGCCAGCAGCAGGGGACAGGGGAGAACCTATAGCAATCAGCCCCAGCATTTT. It yields the protein CASSRGQGRTYSNQPQHF.

V and J are TRBV7-9 and TRBJ1-1, with 7 positions matching TRBD1. The V segment lost 5 bases and the J segment 5 bases; nucleotides outside the gene matches: 11. The CDR3 extends over 15 amino acids. CDR1 is SEHNR, CDR2 FQNEAQ, per germline (reference sequence). CDR3 sequence reads: CASSKQGTATTEAFF. Here the CDR3 DNA reads TGTGCCAGCAGCAAACAGGGGACAGCCACAACTGAAGCTTTCTTT.

The chain has TRBV5-1 and TRBJ2-3; TRBD1 aligns across 11 bases. J was trimmed by 3 bases and V by 4 bases; bases with no gene match: 4. Germline V gene lookup returns CDR1 SGHRS and CDR2 YFSETQ. The CDR3 covers 15 residues. CDR3 bases: TGCGCCAGCAGCCAAGGGACAGGGGGTACAGATACGCAGTATTTT. As protein: CASSQGTGGTDTQYF.

Of note for this clone: An end of the junction differs from the germline gene, which may be a read error. The chain employs TRBV2 and TRBJ1-2, with D perhaps matching TRBD1 (5 bases). The CDR3 sequence is 11 residues long. Germline V gives CDR1 SNHLY, CDR2 FYNNEI. DNA of the CDR3: TGTGCCAGCAGTGATTGGGGCACTCCCGGCTTC. It yields the protein CASSDWGTPGF.

The rearrangement joins TRBV5-1 to TRBJ2-3; 10 bases agree with TRBD2. Trimming at V came to 5 bases and at J to 0 bases, leaving 12 bases not matched to a gene. This CDR3 region has 18 residues. The V gene's germline CDR1 is SGHRS and CDR2 YFSETQ. The CDR3 is CASRRRLAGDTSTDTQYF. The CDR3 coding sequence is TGCGCCAGCAGGCGGAGGCTAGCGGGGGATACTAGCACAGATACGCAGTATTTT.

V gene TRBV5-1 combines with J gene TRBJ2-5; D unclear. In germline, CDR1 is SGHRS, CDR2 YFSETQ. This CDR3 contains 12 residues. V lost 0 bases, J lost 2 bases, and 2 bases lay in between. CDR3 amino acids: CASSLVQETQYF. Here the CDR3 DNA reads TGCGCCAGCAGCTTGGTACAAGAGACCCAGTACTTC.

This clone was seen a handful of times. This sequence joins TRBV7-6 and TRBJ2-7, with TRBD1 matching 10 bases. Germline CDR1 reads SGHVS; CDR2 reads FNYEAQ. The CDR3 length is 16 residues. V shed 3 bases, J shed 4 bases, and the junction held 9 bases outside the gene matches. In nucleotides, the CDR3 is TGTGCCAGCAGCTTGGGGACCGGGACAGGGGATTACGAGCAGTACTTC. This sequence encodes CASSLGTGTGDYEQYF.

This clone turned up a few times. The chain links TRBV27 to TRBJ2-5, with TRBD1 matching over 7 bases. This CDR3 contains 14 residues. From germline, CDR1 is MNHEY and CDR2 SMNVEV (reference sequence). V shed 4 bases and J 4 bases; nucleotides not matched to a gene: 6. CDR3 DNA: TGTGCCAGCAGTTATAACAGGGGAGTAGAGACCCAGTACTTC. Translating gives CASSYNRGVETQYF.

This chain uses TRBV7-3 with TRBJ2-3, with a possible D match to TRBD1 (5 bases). CDR1 is SGHTA and CDR2 is FQGTGA in the germline V gene. Between the trimmed V and J ends, which lost 1 base and 2 bases, there was a span of 19 bases. The CDR3 consists of 18 residues. DNA for the CDR3: TGTGCCAGCAGCTTAAGCGGTGGGGCCACCATTAACACAGATACGCAGTATTTT. It encodes CASSLSGGATINTDTQYF.

This clone occurred a few times. This chain joins TRBV15 and TRBJ2-1, with 9 positions matching TRBD1. The V gene's germline CDR1 is LNHNV and CDR2 YYDKDF (reference sequence). V dropped 5 bases and J dropped 16; count of bases not matched to a gene: 15. This CDR3 has 14 residues. The CDR3 region has the DNA TGTGCCACCAGCTCCGCGACAGGGGGTTCAACGCCCTTCTTC. This encodes CATSSATGGSTPFF.

The chain combines TRBV4-3 with TRBJ1-4; D gene uncertain. CDR3 size: 16 residues. Germline V gene lookup returns CDR1 LGHNA and CDR2 YSLEER. V was shortened by 0 bases and J by 0 bases, with 8 bases between the two germline ends. Here the CDR3 DNA reads TGCGCCAGCAGCCAAGATGGGCACGCAACTAATGAAAAACTGTTTTTT. This encodes CASSQDGHATNEKLFF.

The chain employs TRBV2 and TRBJ1-1, with D hard to call. Germline V lookup: CDR1 SNHLY, CDR2 FYNNEI. V shed 11 bases and J shed 4 bases, with 11 bases lying between them. CDR3 length: 11 amino acids. The CDR3 nucleotides are TGTGCCTTTGGGAGGGCCACTGAAGCTTTCTTT. This sequence encodes CAFGRATEAFF. Full variable domain (rest looked up from reference TRBV2 and TRBJ1-1): EPEVTQTPSHQVTQMGQEVILRCVPISNHLYFYWYRQILGQKVEFLVSFYNNEISEKSEIFDDQFSVERPDGSNFTLKIRSTKLEDSAMYFCAFGRATEAFFGQGTRLTVV.

This clone was found a few times. The V call is TRBV5-4, the J call TRBJ1-2, with 7 bases identical to TRBD1. The CDR3 totals 13 residues. Germline assignment: CDR1 SGHNT and CDR2 YYREEE (reference sequence). The junction had 6 bases not matched to a gene; V was cut back by 4 bases and J by 6 bases. The CDR3 loop reads CASSVTGLDGYTF. For the CDR3, the DNA is TGTGCCAGCAGCGTGACAGGGCTGGATGGCTACACCTTC. The full variable domain, with the rest looked up from reference TRBV5-4 and TRBJ1-2, is ETGVTQSPTHLIKTRGQQVTLRCSSQSGHNTVSWYQQALGQGPQFIFQYYREEENGRGNFPPRFSGLQFPNYSSELNVNALELDDSALYLCASSVTGLDGYTFGSGTRLTVV.

The table lists this clone with a few counts. This chain connects TRBV7-2 to TRBJ1-2; no clear D. The germline V gene encodes CDR1 SGHTA and CDR2 FQGNSA. The CDR3 spans 14 residues. The ends were cut back, 1 base at V and 5 bases at J, with 11 bases in the middle. The CDR3 loop reads CASSLDSGTYGYTF. CDR3 in DNA: TGTGCCAGCAGCTTAGATTCGGGTACTTATGGCTACACCTTC.

The CDR3 DNA follows: TGTGCAAGTCGCTTCCTAGGGGGCCGCTACGAGCAGTACTTC. Translated, it gives CASRFLGGRYEQYF. The genes are TRBV12-2 and TRBJ2-7; the D call of TRBD1 is as the table states it, not checked on the DNA. TRBV12-2 is recorded as a pseudogene. The CDR3 is 14 residues long.

This clone was detected a few times. J is TRBJ1-4 and V is TRBV5-5; 8 positions agree with TRBD1. CDR1 and CDR2 from the germline V gene are SGHKS and YYEKEE (reference sequence). The CDR3 length is 15 residues. After removal of 1 base from V and 7 bases from J, the junction contained 6 bases not matched to a gene. Written as DNA, the CDR3 is TGTGCCAGCAGCTTGCTGACAGGGGTAGGTGAAAAACTGTTTTTT. It encodes CASSLLTGVGEKLFF.

The chain couples TRBV4-1 to TRBJ1-3; D possibly corresponds to TRBD1 (5 bases). The CDR3 runs to 17 residues. Looked up from germline, CDR1 is MGHRA and CDR2 is YSYEKL. V lost 0 bases and J lost 1, with 13 bases in between. CDR3 nucleotide sequence: TGCGCCAGCAGCCAAGATGGGGGGGGTTTATCTGGAAACACCATATATTTT. Its translation: CASSQDGGGLSGNTIYF.

Only a few counts were recorded for this clone. This chain joins TRBV15 and TRBJ2-7, with 10 bases fitting TRBD1. The CDR3 contains 15 residues. The J segment lost 5 bases and the V segment lost 3 bases, leaving 7 bases of the junction unmatched. Germline V gene data show CDR1 as LNHNV and CDR2 as YYDKDF (reference sequence). The CDR3 sequence: CATSSIGDRGNEQYF. DNA of the CDR3: TGTGCCACCAGCAGTATTGGGGACAGGGGCAACGAGCAGTACTTC.

This rearrangement joins TRBV7-6 to TRBJ1-4; 8 bases fit TRBD1. The CDR3 is made up of 16 amino acids. V lost 5 bases to trimming and J lost 2 bases; unmatched junction nucleotides: 7. Germline V gene data show CDR1 as SGHVS and CDR2 as FNYEAQ. The CDR3: CASSLRQGTTNEKLFF. DNA of the CDR3: TGTGCCAGCAGCCTCAGACAGGGGACGACTAATGAAAAACTGTTTTTT.

The chain is built from TRBV7-6 and TRBJ1-5; TRBD1 matches 11 bases. V lost 5 bases to trimming and J lost 5 bases; unmatched junction nucleotides: 2. Per the germline V gene, CDR1 is SGHVS and CDR2 is FNYEAQ. This CDR3 comprises 14 residues. CDR3 bases: TGTGCCAGCAGCCGGACAGGGGGCGATCAGCCCCAGCATTTT. It codes for CASSRTGGDQPQHF. The whole variable domain, remainder taken from reference TRBV7-6 and TRBJ1-5, is GAGVSQSPRYKVTKRGQDVALRCDPISGHVSLYWYRQALGQGPEFLTYFNYEAQQDKSGLPNDRFSAERPEGSISTLTIQRTEQRDSAMYRCASSRTGGDQPQHFGDGTRLSIL.

The rearrangement uses TRBV11-2 and TRBJ1-6, with TRBD1 as a possible D gene (5 bases). The V and J ends lost 3 bases and 5 bases respectively, with 8 bases between them. CDR3 length: 14 residues. Germline CDR1 SGHAT, CDR2 FQNNGV. The CDR3 DNA is TGTGCCAGCAGCTTTGGACAAAATAATTCACCCCTCCACTTT. Its protein is CASSFGQNNSPLHF.

The chain has TRBV9 and TRBJ2-5; TRBD2 might be the D (7 bases). There are 15 residues in the CDR3. CDR1 is SGDLS and CDR2 is YYNGEE in the germline V gene. With 2 bases removed from V and 5 bases from J, the gap between germline ends came to 16 bases. The CDR3 reads CASSVGRSGGETQYF. The CDR3, as DNA: TGTGCCAGCAGCGTGGGGAGGTCGGGGGGCGAGACCCAGTACTTC.